This is a list of T cell receptor beta chains from one sample in a study of T cell responses to AZD1222 COVID-19 vaccine. Profiled with immunoSEQ multiplex PCR; TCRdb holds only in-frame clones, not every one. The table includes tens of thousands of clones, 70% to 90% detected once. The starting material was peripheral blood, obtained on day 0 of MenACWY control vaccination. The receptors stem from an adult in good health. Each CDR3 is given with its conserved first and last residue. The D gene is left open where the match is weak. Expanded clones get a size class; other rows say once, few or many, or leave the size out.

TRBJ1-1,TRBV14,few,NA,TGTGCCAGCAGCCAATCTTACACTGAAGCTTTCTTT,CASSQSYTEAFF
TRBJ2-7,TRBV6-5,NA,NA,TGTGCCAGCAGTTACTCAGGTCCCCTCTACGAGCAGTACTTC,CASSYSGPLYEQYF
TRBJ2-7,TRBV7-2,NA,TRBD2,TGTGCCAGCAGCTTAAGATCAGGGACTAGCGGGGGGTCTCAGGAGCAGTACTTC,CASSLRSGTSGGSQEQYF
TRBJ1-2,TRBV6-5,once,TRBD1,TGTGCCAGCAGGCCTCCGGGACAGACTAACTATGGCTACACCTTC,CASRPPGQTNYGYTF
TRBJ1-5,TRBV10-3,once,NA,TGTGCCATCAGTGCCGGGACTGGTCAGCCCCAGCATTTT,CAISAGTGQPQHF
TRBJ1-4,TRBV4-2,once,TRBD1,TGTGCCAGCAGCCAGGGACAGGGGGCCTATGAAAAACTGTTTTTT,CASSQGQGAYEKLFF
TRBJ1-5,TRBV30,NA,NA,TGTGCCTGGAGTTCCCTCCCGGGTCAGCCCCAGCATTTT,CAWSSLPGQPQHF
TRBJ1-2,TRBV27,NA,TRBD1,TGTGCCAGCAGTTACCGACAGGGAGGTGGCTACACCTTC,CASSYRQGGGYTF
TRBJ1-1,TRBV5-1,NA,TRBD1,TGCGCCAGCAGCGGTGGACAGGGGCTGTATACTGAAGCTTTCTTT,CASSGGQGLYTEAFF
TRBJ1-4,TRBV7-8,few,NA,TGTGCCAGCAGCCCGGGGGCCCTTAATGAAAAACTGTTTTTT,CASSPGALNEKLFF
TRBJ2-5,TRBV5-4,NA,TRBD1,TGTGCCACAAGGACAGGGGGCGTGGAAGAGACCCAGTACTTC,CATRTGGVEETQYF
TRBJ2-1,TRBV14,NA,TRBD1,TGTGCCAGCAGCCCGGGACAGGGTCGACATGAGCAGTTCTTC,CASSPGQGRHEQFF
TRBJ1-2,TRBV19,NA,TRBD1,TGTGCCAGTAGTACTAGACAGGGGGCGACGGGAGGCTACACCTTC,CASSTRQGATGGYTF
TRBJ2-2,TRBV5-8,NA,TRBD1,TGTGCCAGCGGACAGGGGGCGATCGGGGAGCTGTTTTTT,CASGQGAIGELFF
TRBJ1-2,TRBV21-1,NA,NA,TGTGCCAGCAGCAAAGGGCCCGGGACAGTCTATGGCTACACCTTC,CASSKGPGTVYGYTF
TRBJ1-2,TRBV12-3/TRBV12-4,NA,NA,TGTGCCAGCAGTGAGACGATGGGCGGCTACACCTTC,CASSETMGGYTF
TRBJ1-2,TRBV3-1/TRBV3-2,NA,NA,TGTGCCAGCAGCCAAGGTTATGGGGGGGGCTATGGCTACACCTTC,CASSQGYGGGYGYTF
TRBJ1-2,TRBV5-6,NA,TRBD1,TGTGCCAGCAGGCGGGACAGTAAGTGGAACTATGGCTACACCTTC,CASRRDSKWNYGYTF
TRBJ2-2,TRBV12-5,NA,NA,TGTGCTAGTGGTTTGGTACTATATGATCCCGGGGAGCTGTTTTTT,CASGLVLYDPGELFF
TRBJ1-1,TRBV6-2/TRBV6-3,once,TRBD1,TGTGCCAGCAGTCGCCCACAGGGGGCGGGAACTGAAGCTTTCTTT,CASSRPQGAGTEAFF
TRBJ2-7,TRBV7-2,NA,NA,TGTGCCAGCAGCTTAGAAATCCCTCGCGAGCAGTACTTC,CASSLEIPREQYF
TRBJ1-1,TRBV7-2,once,TRBD1,TGTGCCAGCAGCTTTCGTCAGGGGGTGAACACTGAAGCTTTCTTT,CASSFRQGVNTEAFF
TRBJ2-2,TRBV4-1,NA,TRBD2,TGCGCCAGCAGCCATTTTGCGGGGGGTACCGGGGAGCTGTTTTTT,CASSHFAGGTGELFF
TRBJ1-5,TRBV7-2,NA,NA,TGTGCCAGCAGCTTAGACAGGGGCAATCAGCCCCAGCATTTT,CASSLDRGNQPQHF
TRBJ1-3,TRBV19,few,NA,TGTGCCAGTACCAACGGGGGGCTTGGAAACACCATATATTTT,CASTNGGLGNTIYF
TRBJ1-2,TRBV12-3/TRBV12-4,NA,NA,TGTGCCAGCTCACAGGAGGGGGGCTATGGCTACACCTTC,CASSQEGGYGYTF
TRBJ2-3,TRBV11-1,NA,TRBD1,TGTGCCAGCAGTAGACAGGGGGGTAACAGAGATACGCAGTATTTT,CASSRQGGNRDTQYF
TRBJ1-1,TRBV5-6,NA,TRBD1,TGTGCCAGCAGCAAAACAGGGGGTCGGACTGAAGCTTTCTTT,CASSKTGGRTEAFF
TRBJ1-2,TRBV28,NA,NA,TGTGCCAGCAGTAATAACTATGGCTACACCTTC,CASSNNYGYTF
TRBJ1-2,TRBV7-2,once,NA,TGTGCCAGCAGCTCCGAGATCCGTGCCGGCTACACCTTC,CASSSEIRAGYTF
TRBJ2-1,TRBV18,NA,NA,TGTGCCAGCTCACCTACAGGAATAGCACACAATGAGCAGTTCTTC,CASSPTGIAHNEQFF
TRBJ2-1,TRBV15,once,NA,TGTGCCACCAGCAGAGATCAGGACGATGAGCAGTTCTTC,CATSRDQDDEQFF
TRBJ1-1,TRBV15,NA,NA,TGTGCCACCAGCCCCAGGATGTGGAACACTGAAGCTTTCTTT,CATSPRMWNTEAFF
TRBJ2-2,TRBV11-2,few,NA,TGTGCCAGCAGCTTAGAAGGGTTTACCGGGGAGCTGTTTTTT,CASSLEGFTGELFF
TRBJ1-3,TRBV7-2,NA,NA,TGTGCCAGCAGCTTATATCTGGAGCGGGGAAACACCATATATTTT,CASSLYLERGNTIYF
TRBJ2-1,TRBV6-6,NA,NA,TGTGCCAGCAGTCGACCTTACAATGAGCAGTTCTTC,CASSRPYNEQFF
TRBJ1-2,TRBV18,NA,TRBD1,TGTGCCAGCTCAACCTGGGACAGCTTTAACTATGGCTACACCTTC,CASSTWDSFNYGYTF
TRBJ1-6,TRBV4-3,NA,NA,TGCGCCAGCAGCCAAGGTCCGGGCGGGGGTTCACCCCTCCACTTT,CASSQGPGGGSPLHF
TRBJ2-2,TRBV5-1,many,TRBD1,TGCGCCAGCAGCTTGGCAGGGGGCGACACCGGGGAGCTGTTTTTT,CASSLAGGDTGELFF
TRBJ1-4,TRBV30,few,NA,TGTGCCTGGAGTGTAGGGACCTACTCCGAAAAACTGTTTTTT,CAWSVGTYSEKLFF
TRBJ2-2,TRBV7-3,NA,NA,TGTGCCAGCAGCCCCATTACGGGAATGAACACCGGGGAGCTGTTTTTT,CASSPITGMNTGELFF
TRBJ1-2,TRBV5-1,NA,TRBD1,TGCGCCAGCAGCTCAGAGGGGGCGCGAGTTTCAGGAGGCTACACCTTC,CASSSEGARVSGGYTF
TRBJ2-7,TRBV11-1,NA,TRBD1,TGTGCCAGCAGCCCTCGGGACAGGGGAAGCTCCTACGAGCAGTACTTC,CASSPRDRGSSYEQYF
TRBJ1-5,TRBV21-1,NA,NA,TGTGCCAGCAAGAATTATCCTGGATGGAAGCCCCAGCATTTT,CASKNYPGWKPQHF
TRBJ2-7,TRBV3-1/TRBV3-2,few,NA,TGTGCCAGCACCTCCCCGGCAGCTGGATACGAGCAGTACTTC,CASTSPAAGYEQYF
TRBJ2-6,TRBV7-2,once,NA,TGTGCCAGCAGCTTAGCGGCCGGGGCAGGGGTGGGCTCTGGGGCCAACGTCCTGACTTTC,CASSLAAGAGVGSGANVLTF
TRBJ2-1,TRBV4-1,NA,TRBD2,TGCGCCAGCAGCCATGCCGGGACTAGTTTTTACAATGAGCAGTTCTTC,CASSHAGTSFYNEQFF
TRBJ2-1,TRBV2,NA,NA,TGTGCCAGCAGTGCCCGGGGGATGAATGAGCAGTTCTTC,CASSARGMNEQFF
TRBJ1-4,TRBV19,NA,NA,TGTGCCAGTAAGCGGGGTATTAATGAAAAACTGTTTTTT,CASKRGINEKLFF
TRBJ2-5,TRBV29-1,NA,TRBD1,TGCAGCGTTGCCCGCCCCGGGACAGGGGGCCGGGAGACCCAGTACTTC,CSVARPGTGGRETQYF
TRBJ1-2,TRBV19,NA,NA,TGTGCCAGTAGTACCTCGGCGGGGGCTAACTATGGCTACACCTTC,CASSTSAGANYGYTF
TRBJ2-2,TRBV6-5,NA,TRBD1,TGTGCCAGCAGTTACTCCGGGACAGCCCTCACCGGGGAGCTGTTTTTT,CASSYSGTALTGELFF
TRBJ1-6,TRBV3-1/TRBV3-2,NA,NA,TGTGCCAGCAGCCAAGAGGGCCGGGGCAGCTCACCCCTCCACTTT,CASSQEGRGSSPLHF